The 32 T cell receptor beta chains below all came from one sample that was sequenced in a study of T cell changes during pregnancy in multiple sclerosis. TCRdb's copy holds only in-frame clones and misses some; the assay was immunoSEQ multiplex PCR. The table includes approximately 44,000 clones, 80% to 95% detected once. This specimen was CD4+ T cells from peripheral blood mononuclear cells, taken before pregnancy. All receptors derive from a female donor with multiple sclerosis, enrolled in a pregnancy study.

V and J are TRBV7-9 and TRBJ2-6; no firm D call. CDR1 and CDR2 (germline): SEHNR, FQNEAQ (reference sequence). The CDR3 totals 17 residues. Trimming pared 2 bases from V and 0 bases from J, leaving 11 bases between. This CDR3 reads CASSLLRQASGANVLTF. The CDR3 DNA reads as TGTGCCAGCAGCTTACTCCGACAAGCCTCTGGGGCCAACGTCCTGACTTTC.

The count of this clone is one. The chain recombines TRBV30 with TRBJ2-1; 13 nucleotides align to TRBD2. CDR3 length: 14 amino acids. Unmatched junction bases numbered 0, after V lost 3 bases and J lost 4 bases. Looked up from germline, CDR1 is GTSNPN and CDR2 is SVGIG (reference sequence). CDR3 bases: TGTGCCTGGAGACTAGCGGGAGGGTACAATGAGCAGTTCTTC. This encodes CAWRLAGGYNEQFF.

The V call is TRBV5-4, the J call TRBJ2-7; weak D call: TRBD1 (5 bases). The germline V and J ends were trimmed by 5 bases and 4 bases, with 25 bases remaining between them. There are 17 residues in the CDR3. Germline values: CDR1 SGHNT, CDR2 YYREEE (reference sequence). CDR3 region: CASSSDPGRAPFYEQYF. The CDR3, as DNA: TGTGCCAGCAGTTCCGACCCAGGCAGGGCGCCTTTTTACGAGCAGTACTTC.

This clone was observed a single time. The chain recombines TRBV5-1 with TRBJ1-2, with D perhaps TRBD1 (6 bases). There are 14 residues in the CDR3. CDR1 and CDR2 (germline): SGHRS, YFSETQ. The V end lost 2 bases, the J end lost 4 bases, and 12 bases lay between the germline ends. Here the CDR3 reads CASSLGGAVYGYTF. The CDR3 DNA follows: TGCGCCAGCAGCTTAGGGGGGGCAGTCTATGGCTACACCTTC.

This clone appeared a few times. The V and J genes are TRBV18 and TRBJ1-5; 11 nucleotides agree with TRBD1. Germline CDR1 and CDR2: KGHSH and LQKENI. V lost 1 base and J lost 7; bases outside the gene matches: 3. This CDR3 has 15 residues. Here the CDR3 DNA reads TGTGCCAGCTCACCACGGACAGGGGGCGAACAGCCCCAGCATTTT. Amino acid sequence: CASSPRTGGEQPQHF.

The chain couples TRBV10-3 to TRBJ2-3; 11 nucleotides align to TRBD2. The CDR3 sequence is 16 residues long. The ends lost 2 bases at V and 5 bases at J; junction bases unmatched: 6. CDR1 is ENHRY and CDR2 is SYGVKD in the germline V gene. The CDR3 reads CAISEEGLAGGDTQYF. The CDR3 region has the DNA TGTGCCATCAGTGAGGAGGGGCTAGCGGGGGGAGATACGCAGTATTTT.

The V and J genes are TRBV13 and TRBJ2-6, with D possibly being TRBD1 (6 bases). In germline, CDR1 is PRHDT, CDR2 FYEKMQ (reference sequence). V shed 6 bases and J shed 2 bases, with 14 bases lying between them. The CDR3 length is 16 residues. The CDR3 DNA reads as TGTGCCAGCAGAAATACAGGGTCGGCTGGGGCCAACGTCCTGACTTTC. It specifies CASRNTGSAGANVLTF. Drawing the rest from reference TRBV13 and TRBJ2-6, the complete variable domain is AAGVIQSPRHLIKEKRETATLKCYPIPRHDTVYWYQQGPGQDPQFLISFYEKMQSDKGSIPDRFSAQQFSDYHSELNMSSLELGDSALYFCASRNTGSAGANVLTFGAGSRLTVL.

There are a few counts of this clone. The chain carries TRBV29-1 and TRBJ2-4; perhaps TRBD1 as D (6 bases). CDR1 is SQVTM and CDR2 is ANQGSEA in the germline V gene. The CDR3 is 16 residues long. Trimming pared 0 bases from V and 3 bases from J, leaving 15 bases between. CDR3 nucleotide sequence: TGCAGCGTTGAAGATCCGGGACAAACCTACAAAAACATTCAGTACTTC. Translated: CSVEDPGQTYKNIQYF.

The chain joins TRBV29-1 to TRBJ1-5; TRBD1 might be the D (6 bases). The CDR3 contains 14 residues. CDR1 SQVTM and CDR2 ANQGSEA come from the germline V gene. Trimming shortened V by 4 bases and J by 5 bases, and 15 bases separated the two germline ends. CDR3 nucleotides: TGCAGCGTTGGTGAGGGGGGGCCCGATCAGCCCCAGCATTTT. It specifies CSVGEGGPDQPQHF.

The chain uses TRBV23-1 and TRBJ1-4, with a weak D call TRBD1 (5 bases). TRBV23-1 is noted as an ORF with a role that remains uncertain. V lost 2 bases and J 8 bases, leaving 18 bases between the germline ends. There are 16 residues in the CDR3. Written as DNA, the CDR3 is TGCGCCAGCAGTCAAATGGGCGTCAGGGTCGCGGAAAAACTGTTTTTT. Translation: CASSQMGVRVAEKLFF.

The chain carries TRBV4-2 and TRBJ2-2; 7 bases are a match to TRBD2. CDR1 LGHNA and CDR2 YNFKEQ come from the germline V gene. With V trimmed by 4 bases and J by 7 bases, 3 bases remained unmatched. The length of the CDR3 is 13 residues. The CDR3 DNA sequence: TGTGCCAGCAGCCCCGGGACTAACGGGGAGCTGTTTTTT. Its translation: CASSPGTNGELFF.

The DNA for the CDR3 is TGTGCCAGCTCACCTTATGACAGCCCTAATGAAAAACTGTTTTTT. Translated: CASSPYDSPNEKLFF. This chain links TRBV18 with TRBJ1-4; a weak D match, TRBD1 (5 bases). The V gene lost 3 bases and the J gene lost 3 bases, with 11 bases spanning the gap. The CDR3 loop spans 15 amino acids. Germline V gene sequence: CDR1 KGHSH, CDR2 LQKENI.

This chain joins TRBV10-3 and TRBJ2-7, with D possibly being TRBD1 (6 bases). V lost 5 bases and J 0 bases, leaving 14 bases between the germline ends. This CDR3 region has 15 residues. Germline V gives CDR1 ENHRY, CDR2 SYGVKD. CDR3 loop: CAISLQGLSSYEQYF. Written as DNA, the CDR3 is TGTGCCATCAGTTTACAGGGCCTAAGCTCCTACGAGCAGTACTTC.

Only one count was recorded for this clone. The V and J genes are TRBV28 and TRBJ1-5; 9 bases map to TRBD1. The length of the CDR3 is 15 residues. V trimming: 6 bases; J trimming: 5 bases; junction bases outside the gene matches: 8. Germline CDR1 reads MDHEN; CDR2 reads SYDVKM. The CDR3 sequence is CASSRGDRADQPQHF. The CDR3 DNA is TGTGCCAGCAGCCGCGGGGACAGGGCGGATCAGCCCCAGCATTTT.

The chain recombines TRBV2 with TRBJ1-1; 10 bases map to TRBD1. Germline trimming cut 6 bases from V and 2 bases from J; bases unmatched to any gene: 3. Germline V gene lookup returns CDR1 SNHLY and CDR2 FYNNEI. The CDR3 runs to 14 residues. The CDR3 DNA follows: TGTGCCAGCAGGAGACAGGGGGCTAACACTGAAGCTTTCTTT. Its translation: CASRRQGANTEAFF.

This clone was seen only once. The rearrangement uses TRBV18 and TRBJ2-5, with D unresolved. With 1 base removed from V and 1 base from J, the gap between germline ends came to 7 bases. The CDR3 loop spans 14 amino acids. From germline, CDR1 is KGHSH and CDR2 LQKENI. The CDR3 reads CASSPQNSQETQYF. DNA for the CDR3: TGTGCCAGCTCACCACAAAACAGCCAAGAGACCCAGTACTTC.

This chain joins TRBV4-3 and TRBJ2-1, with TRBD1 matching 9 bases. Germline lookup yields CDR1 LGHNA and CDR2 YSLEER. With 0 bases clipped from V and 6 bases from J, the junction kept 9 bases outside the gene matches. CDR3 length: 17 residues. The chain's CDR3 is CASSQEGQGKVGNEQFF. Here the CDR3 DNA reads TGCGCCAGCAGCCAAGAGGGACAGGGTAAGGTGGGCAATGAGCAGTTCTTC.

On this clone: The identical CDR3 is also encoded by other nucleotide sequences in the sample. The genes are TRBV12-5 and TRBJ2-3; TRBD2 aligns across 8 bases. CDR3 size: 15 residues. The ends lost 1 base at V and 0 bases at J; junction bases unmatched: 0. Per the germline V gene, CDR1 is LGHNT and CDR2 is FRNRAP. CDR3 amino acids: CASGLAGGSTDTQYF. For the CDR3, the DNA is TGTGCTAGTGGTTTGGCGGGGGGGAGCACAGATACGCAGTATTTT.

The genes are TRBV9 and TRBJ2-3; 12 bases match TRBD2. CDR3 length: 16 residues. The V gene end was trimmed by 2 bases and the J gene end by 5 bases; junction bases not matched to a gene: 6. Germline values: CDR1 SGDLS, CDR2 YYNGEE. In DNA form, the CDR3 reads TGTGCCAGCAGCGTCCGGACTAGCGGGGCTATAGATACGCAGTATTTT. Translated: CASSVRTSGAIDTQYF.

The chain uses TRBV10-3 and TRBJ2-3; TRBD2 aligns across 9 bases. The CDR3 has 16 residues. V was clipped by 9 bases and J by 2 bases; unmatched bases: 12. Germline V gene sequence: CDR1 ENHRY, CDR2 SYGVKD. CDR3 in DNA: TGTGCCATATCCCAGGTGGCTAGCGGGGTCACAGATACGCAGTATTTT. Translated: CAISQVASGVTDTQYF.

The CDR3: CASSPSRGQGAINEQFF. CDR3 DNA: TGTGCCAGCAGCCCAAGTCGAGGGCAGGGGGCTATCAATGAGCAGTTCTTC. V gene TRBV14 combines with J gene TRBJ2-1; 8 bases agree with TRBD1. The CDR3 loop spans 17 amino acids. V gave up 4 bases and J gave up 6 bases; unmatched junction bases: 14. The V gene's germline CDR1 is SGHDN and CDR2 FVKESK.

The CDR3 sequence is CSVGTFSYNEQFF. The CDR3 DNA reads TGCAGCGTTGGGACTTTCTCCTACAATGAGCAGTTCTTC. The rearrangement links TRBV29-1 to TRBJ2-1; D perhaps matches TRBD2 (5 bases). This CDR3 contains 13 residues. The V end was cut by 4 bases, the J end by 0 bases, with 7 bases between. Germline V gene data show CDR1 as SQVTM and CDR2 as ANQGSEA.

The CDR3 loop reads CASSGGYNSPLHF. As DNA, the CDR3 is TGTGCCAGCAGCGGGGGGTATAATTCACCCCTCCACTTT. This chain links TRBV7-8 with TRBJ1-6, with D perhaps TRBD1 (5 bases). Trimming removed 5 bases from V and 4 bases from J, with 6 bases in between. CDR1 and CDR2 from the germline V gene are SGHVS and FQNEAQ. CDR3 size: 13 residues.

The chain joins TRBV20-1 to TRBJ1-1, with a weak D call TRBD1 (5 bases). Germline lookup yields CDR1 DFQATT and CDR2 SNEGSKA (reference sequence). CDR3 length: 11 residues. The V gene lost 1 base and the J gene lost 10 bases, with 10 bases spanning the gap. DNA for the CDR3: TGCAGTGCTAGAGGGGCAGGGCGAGCTTTCTTT. Its translation: CSARGAGRAFF.

The chain links TRBV29-1 to TRBJ1-1; tentatively, D is TRBD1 (5 bases). The CDR3 extends over 13 amino acids. V was pared by 0 bases and J by 6 bases, with 11 bases between. Germline CDR1 and CDR2: SQVTM and ANQGSEA. CDR3 DNA sequence: TGCAGCGTTGAAGAATCAGGGTTCGCTGAAGCTTTCTTT. Amino acids: CSVEESGFAEAFF.

V usage is TRBV19 and J usage is TRBJ1-2; no definite D call. CDR1 is LNHDA, CDR2 SQIVND, per germline (reference sequence). V was pared by 3 bases and J by 7 bases, with 21 bases between. The CDR3 runs to 16 residues. CDR3 residues: CASSIGWAGQFGGYTF. The CDR3 DNA reads TGTGCCAGTAGTATTGGTTGGGCAGGCCAATTCGGTGGCTACACCTTC.

Regarding this clone: Within the sample, other DNA sequences also encode this same CDR3. The V call is TRBV29-1, the J call TRBJ2-7, with D possibly matching TRBD2 (5 bases). The V and J ends lost 4 bases and 3 bases respectively, with 7 bases between them. Germline CDR1 reads SQVTM; CDR2 reads ANQGSEA. The CDR3 length is 11 residues. The CDR3 is CSVGTSYEQYF. DNA of the CDR3: TGCAGCGTTGGTACTAGCTACGAGCAGTACTTC.

The chain's CDR3 is CASRTSGGTGEQYF. For the CDR3, the DNA is TGTGCCAGCAGGACTAGCGGGGGGACAGGCGAGCAGTACTTC. V and J are TRBV6-5 and TRBJ2-7; 13 positions agree with TRBD2. The CDR3 is 14 residues long. The germline gives CDR1 MNHEY, CDR2 SVGAGI. Trimming took 6 bases from V and 6 from J; bases not matched to a gene: 5.

The chain combines TRBV9 with TRBJ1-1; D is possibly TRBD1 (6 bases). V was trimmed by 3 bases and J by 4 bases, leaving 13 bases between them. Germline assignment: CDR1 SGDLS and CDR2 YYNGEE. The CDR3 spans 14 residues. The CDR3 bases are TGTGCCAGCAGCGCCGGGGGGGCTCGCACTGAAGCTTTCTTT. It codes for CASSAGGARTEAFF.

V gene TRBV7-9 combines with J gene TRBJ2-7; TRBD1 matches at 7 bases. Per germline, CDR1 SEHNR and CDR2 FQNEAQ (reference sequence). V was clipped by 3 bases and J by 3 bases; unmatched bases: 5. CDR3 length equals 14 residues. The CDR3 region has the DNA TGTGCCAGCAGCTTTGATTCAGGGGGCTACGAGCAGTACTTC. This codes for CASSFDSGGYEQYF.

The rearrangement uses TRBV27 and TRBJ2-7; tentatively, D is TRBD2 (5 bases). There are 15 residues in the CDR3. The ends were cut back, 5 bases at V and 4 bases at J, with 18 bases in the middle. Germline CDR1 is MNHEY and CDR2 is SMNVEV (reference sequence). CDR3 nucleotide sequence: TGTGCCAGCAGTGGACGCCTCCGGGGATCTTACGAGCAGTACTTC. This encodes CASSGRLRGSYEQYF.

This CDR3 is CASSFDRGGHYNEQFF. As DNA, the CDR3 is TGTGCCAGCAGTTTTGATCGCGGGGGCCACTACAATGAGCAGTTCTTC. This sequence joins TRBV6-5 and TRBJ2-1; D perhaps matches TRBD2 (7 bases). Germline CDR1 MNHEY, CDR2 SVGAGI. V lost 4 bases to trimming and J lost 3 bases, with 16 bases between them. The CDR3 extends over 16 amino acids.